The 20 T cell receptor beta chains below all came from one sample that was sequenced in a study of cytomegalovirus exposure and HLA in healthy donors. The PCR contained 60 Vbeta and 13 Jbeta primers. Clones were sequenced by immunoSEQ multiplex PCR, and TCRdb holds only the in-frame ones, with some missing. The table shows under 90,000 clones, with around 70% occurring only once. The material sequenced was PBMCs. These receptors all stem from a man in his forties or fifties in good health and CMV-seropositive.

The chain is built from TRBV27 and TRBJ2-2, with TRBD1 identical over 7 bases. The V gene's germline CDR1 is MNHEY and CDR2 SMNVEV (reference sequence). The J segment lost 0 bases and the V segment lost 5 bases, leaving 9 bases of the junction unmatched. This CDR3 has 17 residues. CDR3 DNA: TGTGCCAGCAGTCCGTATGCAGACAGGGCGAACACCGGGGAGCTGTTTTTT. This gives the protein CASSPYADRANTGELFF.

This clone was detected once. The J gene is TRBJ2-1, the V gene TRBV2; 9 bases match TRBD1. The CDR3 runs 12 residues. Germline values: CDR1 SNHLY, CDR2 FYNNEI. Germline trimming cut 4 bases from V and 9 bases from J; bases unmatched to any gene: 1. The CDR3 here is CASSVTGGEQFF. CDR3 sequence (DNA): TGTGCCAGCAGTGTGACAGGGGGTGAGCAGTTCTTC.

The chain links TRBV28 to TRBJ1-1; 7 nucleotides agree with TRBD1. The CDR3 is 15 residues long. The V gene end was trimmed by 6 bases and the J gene end by 3 bases; junction bases not matched to a gene: 10. Germline V gene data show CDR1 as MDHEN and CDR2 as SYDVKM. The CDR3 sequence is CASRPNRGWDTEAFF. The DNA of the CDR3 is TGTGCCAGCAGGCCTAACAGGGGCTGGGACACTGAAGCTTTCTTT. Drawing the rest from reference TRBV28 and TRBJ1-1, the complete variable domain is DVKVTQSSRYLVKRTGEKVFLECVQDMDHENMFWYRQDPGLGLRLIYFSYDVKMKEKGDIPEGYSVSREKKERFSLILESASTNQTSMYLCASRPNRGWDTEAFFGQGTRLTVV.

This clone came up many times. The rearrangement links TRBV9 to TRBJ2-3, with a tentative D call TRBD2 (6 bases). This CDR3 region has 14 residues. The V end lost 4 bases, the J end lost 2 bases, and 11 bases lay between the germline ends. The germline gives CDR1 SGDLS, CDR2 YYNGEE. CDR3 protein: CASSPRDSTDTQYF. CDR3 DNA: TGTGCCAGCAGCCCACGGGACTCCACAGATACGCAGTATTTT.

This chain connects TRBV7-9 to TRBJ2-4; TRBD1 matches 8 bases. Losses at the gene ends were 3 bases for V and 13 bases for J; bases not matched to a gene: 2. The length of the CDR3 is 11 residues. The germline V gene encodes CDR1 SEHNR and CDR2 FQNEAQ (reference sequence). The CDR3 DNA reads TGTGCCAGCAGCTTGGGACAGGAGCAGTACTTC. It specifies CASSLGQEQYF.

This sequence joins TRBV29-1 and TRBJ1-1, with D uncertain. Between the trimmed V and J ends, which lost 3 bases and 5 bases, there was a span of 10 bases. Germline CDR1 SQVTM, CDR2 ANQGSEA. This CDR3 spans 12 amino acids. This CDR3 reads CSVDPGRTEAFF. CDR3 DNA: TGCAGCGTTGACCCGGGTCGGACTGAAGCTTTCTTT.

The gene calls are TRBV11-2 and TRBJ1-1; unclear D gene. This CDR3 region has 12 residues. V shed 0 bases and J shed 9 bases, with 8 bases lying between them. Germline CDR1 is SGHAT and CDR2 is FQNNGV. CDR3 coding DNA: TGTGCCAGCAGCTTAGATCAGGTTAAAGCTTTCTTT. Residues: CASSLDQVKAFF.

The genes are TRBV27 and TRBJ1-1, with D tentatively TRBD1 (5 bases). The V gene lost 1 base and the J gene lost 5 bases, with 11 bases spanning the gap. Germline CDR1 MNHEY, CDR2 SMNVEV (reference sequence). The CDR3 spans 14 residues. The CDR3 bases are TGTGCCAGCAGTTTATGGCCAGGGCAGACTGAAGCTTTCTTT. Amino acids: CASSLWPGQTEAFF.

V is TRBV19 and J is TRBJ1-1; the D gene is possibly TRBD1 (5 bases). Deletions cut 5 bases from V and 2 bases from J, with 21 bases between. Germline V gives CDR1 LNHDA, CDR2 SQIVND (reference sequence). CDR3 length equals 17 residues. The CDR3 DNA reads TGTGCCAGTAGTTTTGGGGGGGTCGGGGGTGAAAACACTGAAGCTTTCTTT. Translation: CASSFGGVGGENTEAFF.

This clone was seen just once. The chain is built from TRBV19 and TRBJ2-1, with 9 nucleotides matching TRBD2. The CDR3 length is 13 residues. Trimming at V came to 10 bases and at J to 2 bases, leaving 3 bases not matched to a gene. Per the germline V gene, CDR1 is LNHDA and CDR2 is SQIVND (reference sequence). CDR3 coding DNA: TGTGCCACCCAGCGGGGGGCCTACAATGAGCAGTTCTTC. Protein product: CATQRGAYNEQFF. Variable domain in full (rest from reference TRBV19 and TRBJ2-1): DGGITQSPKYLFRKEGQNVTLSCEQNLNHDAMYWYRQDPGQGLRLIYYSQIVNDFQKGDIAEGYSVSREKKESFPLTVTSAQKNPTAFYLCATQRGAYNEQFFGPGTRLTVL.

This chain joins TRBV2 and TRBJ2-7; 7 bases agree with TRBD1. Trimming took 7 bases from V and 5 from J; bases not matched to a gene: 5. Germline V gene data show CDR1 as SNHLY and CDR2 as FYNNEI. The CDR3 spans 12 residues. CDR3 DNA: TGTGCCAGCACTGGGGGACAGAACGAGCAGTACTTC. The encoded protein is CASTGGQNEQYF.

The chain employs TRBV10-3 and TRBJ1-2; a weak D match, TRBD1 (5 bases). The CDR3 runs 14 residues. CDR1 is ENHRY, CDR2 SYGVKD, per germline. V dropped 0 bases and J dropped 7 bases, with 12 bases sitting between them. CDR3 in amino acids: CAISESGLLLGYTF. Written as DNA, the CDR3 is TGTGCCATCAGTGAGTCGGGGCTCCTACTTGGCTACACCTTC.

This chain uses TRBV14 with TRBJ2-3; D not certain. CDR3 length equals 15 residues. Germline CDR1 SGHDN, CDR2 FVKESK. With 5 bases removed from V and 1 base from J, the gap between germline ends came to 13 bases. CDR3 DNA: TGTGCCAGCAGCGTTACCCGCGCTGGCACAGATACGCAGTATTTT. It is translated as CASSVTRAGTDTQYF.

The chain combines TRBV6-6 with TRBJ1-4, with 10 bases fitting TRBD1. Losses at the gene ends were 10 bases for V and 4 bases for J; bases not matched to a gene: 9. The V gene's germline CDR1 is MNHNY and CDR2 SVGAGI (reference sequence). There are 15 residues in the CDR3. The CDR3, as DNA: TGTGCCACCGCCGGGACAGGGGCCCTTAATGAAAAACTGTTTTTT. It specifies CATAGTGALNEKLFF.

The chain links TRBV6-5 to TRBJ1-5, with 7 bases matching TRBD1. The V segment lost 6 bases and the J segment 0 bases; nucleotides outside the gene matches: 5. CDR3 size: 15 residues. The germline V gene has CDR1 MNHEY and CDR2 SVGAGI. This CDR3 reads CASSRDSISNQPQHF. The CDR3 DNA follows: TGTGCCAGCAGCCGGGACAGTATTAGCAATCAGCCCCAGCATTTT.

This rearrangement joins TRBV10-3 to TRBJ2-2, with a tentative D call TRBD1 (5 bases). Trimming removed 10 bases at V and 5 bases at J, with 14 bases between. The CDR3 has 13 amino acids. The germline gives CDR1 ENHRY, CDR2 SYGVKD. CDR3 sequence (DNA): TGTGCCACAGGGTGGAGCGAAACCGGGGAGCTGTTTTTT. It encodes CATGWSETGELFF.

The gene calls are TRBV28 and TRBJ1-1; unclear D gene. V dropped 10 bases and J dropped 3 bases, with 12 bases sitting between them. This CDR3 region has 12 residues. CDR1 and CDR2 (germline): MDHEN, SYDVKM. In DNA form, the CDR3 reads TGTGCCACCTCCGTGAGGGACACTGAAGCTTTCTTT. The encoded protein is CATSVRDTEAFF.

This clone occurred a few times. V gene TRBV7-2 combines with J gene TRBJ2-5; 13 bases match TRBD2. CDR1 and CDR2 (germline): SGHTA, FQGNSA. V shed 4 bases and J 5 bases; nucleotides not matched to a gene: 10. The CDR3 is made up of 17 amino acids. CDR3 coding DNA: TGTGCCAGCAGCTCGGGACTAGCGGGGTCCGGCGGGGAGACCCAGTACTTC. Residues: CASSSGLAGSGGETQYF. Based on the CDR3 plus reference TRBV7-2 and TRBJ2-5, the full variable domain is GAGVSQSPSNKVTEKGKDVELRCDPISGHTALYWYRQSLGQGLEFLIYFQGNSAPDKSGLPSDRFSAERTGGSVSTLTIQRTQQEDSAVYLCASSSGLAGSGGETQYFGPGTRLLVL.

The chain recombines TRBV6-5 with TRBJ1-5, with 9 nucleotides matching TRBD1. V was pared by 6 bases and J by 7 bases, with 10 bases of the junction left unmatched. This CDR3 spans 15 amino acids. Per the germline V gene, CDR1 is MNHEY and CDR2 is SVGAGI. CDR3 sequence (DNA): TGTGCCAGCAGGGGACCGGGACAGGGTGAGCAGCCCCAGCATTTT. Encoded protein: CASRGPGQGEQPQHF.

The chain uses TRBV6-5 and TRBJ2-1, with D perhaps matching TRBD1 (5 bases). The germline V gene has CDR1 MNHEY and CDR2 SVGAGI. The CDR3 contains 15 residues. V was clipped by 5 bases and J by 6 bases, with 17 bases between them. The CDR3 region is CASSASQGPFNEQFF. CDR3 nucleotide sequence: TGTGCCAGCAGTGCTTCGCAGGGTCCATTCAATGAGCAGTTCTTC.